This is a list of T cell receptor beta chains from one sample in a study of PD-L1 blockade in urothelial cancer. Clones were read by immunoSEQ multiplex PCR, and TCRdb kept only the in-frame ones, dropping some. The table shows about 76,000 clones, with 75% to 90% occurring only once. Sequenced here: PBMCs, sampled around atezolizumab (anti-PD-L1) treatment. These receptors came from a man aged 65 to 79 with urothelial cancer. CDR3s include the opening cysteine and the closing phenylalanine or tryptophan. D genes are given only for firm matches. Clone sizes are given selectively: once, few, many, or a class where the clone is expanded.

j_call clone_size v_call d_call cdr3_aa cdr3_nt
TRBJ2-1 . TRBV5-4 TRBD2 CASSPGTSGRGEQFF TGTGCCAGCAGCCCCGGGACTAGCGGGAGGGGTGAGCAGTTCTTC
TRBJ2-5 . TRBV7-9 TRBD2 CASSYLAGETQYF TGTGCCAGCAGTTATCTAGCGGGAGAGACCCAGTACTTC
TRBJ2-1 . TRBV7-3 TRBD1 CASSLKDRGSYNEQFF TGTGCCAGCAGCTTAAAGGACAGGGGCTCCTACAATGAGCAGTTCTTC
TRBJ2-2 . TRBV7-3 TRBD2 CASSIPGLSTGELFF TGTGCCAGCAGCATCCCGGGACTAAGCACCGGGGAGCTGTTTTTT
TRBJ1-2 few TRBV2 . CASTGQRYGYTF TGTGCCAGTACCGGACAGAGGTATGGCTACACCTTC
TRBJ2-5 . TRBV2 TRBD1 CASSVTGQETQYF TGTGCCAGCAGTGTGACAGGGCAAGAGACCCAGTACTTC
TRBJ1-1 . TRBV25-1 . CASSATGTNTEAFF TGTGCCAGCAGTGCAACCGGGACAAACACTGAAGCTTTCTTT
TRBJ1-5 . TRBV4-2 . CASSPTRGGGGNQPQHF TGTGCCAGCAGCCCGACAAGGGGAGGGGGTGGCAATCAGCCCCAGCATTTT
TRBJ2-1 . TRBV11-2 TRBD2 CASSLVLAGSNEQFF TGTGCCAGCAGCTTAGTTCTAGCGGGAAGCAATGAGCAGTTCTTC
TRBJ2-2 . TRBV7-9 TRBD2 CASSSPPGTSHTGELFF TGTGCCAGCAGCTCCCCTCCCGGGACTAGCCACACCGGGGAGCTGTTTTTT
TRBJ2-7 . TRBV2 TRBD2 CASSEGLLAGVGYEQYF TGTGCCAGCAGTGAAGGCCTCCTGGCGGGAGTAGGCTACGAGCAGTACTTC
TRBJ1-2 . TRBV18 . CASSPRWSGEDGYTF TGTGCCAGCTCACCAAGGTGGTCGGGGGAGGATGGCTACACCTTC
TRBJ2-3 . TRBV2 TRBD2 CASRALAGGGTDTQYF TGTGCCAGCAGGGCGCTAGCGGGAGGGGGCACAGATACGCAGTATTTT
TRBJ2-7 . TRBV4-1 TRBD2 CASSQEGSGPYEQYF TGCGCCAGCAGCCAAGAGGGTAGCGGGCCCTACGAGCAGTACTTC
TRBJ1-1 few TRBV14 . CASSQAAGRGTEAFF TGTGCCAGCAGCCAAGCGGCAGGGAGGGGCACTGAAGCTTTCTTT
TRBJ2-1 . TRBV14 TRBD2 CASSLGLAGGPWDEQFF TGTGCCAGCAGCCTCGGACTAGCGGGAGGGCCTTGGGATGAGCAGTTCTTC
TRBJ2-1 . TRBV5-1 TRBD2 CASSFGQRENEQFF TGCGCCAGCAGCTTCGGCCAGCGGGAGAATGAGCAGTTCTTC
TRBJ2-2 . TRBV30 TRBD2 CAWKGLAGGLSGELFF TGTGCCTGGAAAGGACTAGCGGGAGGGTTATCCGGGGAGCTGTTTTTT
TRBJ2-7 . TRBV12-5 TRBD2 CASHPSGSNEQYF TGTGCTAGTCACCCTAGCGGGAGTAACGAGCAGTACTTC
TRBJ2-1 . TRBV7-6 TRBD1 CASSATGVYEQFF TGTGCCAGCAGCGCAACAGGGGTTTATGAGCAGTTCTTC
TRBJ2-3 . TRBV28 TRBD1 CASSFWTGGAGDTQYF TGTGCCAGCAGTTTCTGGACAGGGGGCGCGGGAGATACGCAGTATTTT
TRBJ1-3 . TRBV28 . CASTPAGALSGNTIYF TGTGCCAGCACCCCGGCGGGGGCCTTGTCTGGAAACACCATATATTTT
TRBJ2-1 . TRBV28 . CASSSGSRNEQFF TGTGCCAGCAGCTCCGGGAGTCGAAATGAGCAGTTCTTC
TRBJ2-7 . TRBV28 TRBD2 CASSLGGLGLSQYF TGTGCCAGCAGTTTAGGGGGACTAGGGTTGTCGCAGTACTTC
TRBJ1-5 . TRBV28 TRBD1 CASSPRQGFGNQPQHF TGTGCCAGCAGTCCAAGACAGGGGTTTGGCAATCAGCCCCAGCATTTT
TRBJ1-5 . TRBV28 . CASSFVEGQPQHF TGTGCCAGCAGTTTCGTAGAGGGTCAGCCCCAGCATTTT
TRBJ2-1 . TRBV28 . CASSLMGEANEQFF TGTGCCAGCAGTTTAATGGGGGAGGCAAATGAGCAGTTCTTC
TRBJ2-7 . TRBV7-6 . CASSLAKSSYEQYF TGTGCCAGCAGCTTAGCCAAGAGCTCCTACGAGCAGTACTTC
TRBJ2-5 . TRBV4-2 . CASSQGPSERETQYF TGTGCCAGCAGCCAGGGCCCTTCAGAACGCGAGACCCAGTACTTC
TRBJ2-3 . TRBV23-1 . CASSQSPPSCSLRPSTDTQYF TGCGCCAGCAGTCAATCGCCGCCTAGCTGTTCACTCCGACCGAGCACAGATACGCAGTATTTT
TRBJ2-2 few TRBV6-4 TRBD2 CASSQAGSDTGELFF TGTGCCAGCTCCCAAGCGGGGTCTGACACCGGGGAGCTGTTTTTT
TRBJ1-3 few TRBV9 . CASSSQGNTIYF TGTGCCAGCAGCTCACAGGGAAACACCATATATTTT
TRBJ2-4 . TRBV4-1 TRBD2 CASSRVTSGSGQNIQYF TGCGCCAGCAGCCGAGTTACTAGCGGGAGTGGCCAAAACATTCAGTACTTC
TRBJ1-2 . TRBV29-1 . CSVGGGYGYTF TGCAGCGTAGGGGGGGGATACGGCTACACCTTC
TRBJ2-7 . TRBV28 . CASSFSGAYEQYF TGTGCCAGCAGTTTCTCAGGGGCATACGAGCAGTACTTC
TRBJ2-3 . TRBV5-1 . CASSLTQRSTDTQYF TGCGCCAGCAGCTTAACACAGCGGAGCACAGATACGCAGTATTTT
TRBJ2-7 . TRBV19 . CASSIRGWPVPYEQYF TGTGCCAGTAGTATCCGCGGATGGCCCGTTCCCTACGAGCAGTACTTC
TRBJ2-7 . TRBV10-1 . CASSPLLGEQYF TGCGCCAGCAGTCCTCTTCTAGGCGAGCAGTACTTC
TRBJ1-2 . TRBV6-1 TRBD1 CASSDRGAGYTF TGTGCCAGCAGTGACAGGGGGGCGGGCTACACCTTC
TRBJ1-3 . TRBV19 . CASSLLGPSSGNTIYF TGTGCCAGTAGTCTCCTGGGGCCGAGCTCTGGAAACACCATATATTTT
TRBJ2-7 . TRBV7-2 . CASSLDYGTSYEQYF TGTGCCAGCAGCTTAGATTACGGGACTTCCTACGAGCAGTACTTC
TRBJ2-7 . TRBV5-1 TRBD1 CASRPGTATYEQYF TGCGCCAGCAGACCCGGGACAGCGACCTACGAGCAGTACTTC
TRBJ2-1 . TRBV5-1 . CASSSGLYNEQFF TGCGCCAGCAGCTCTGGGCTCTACAATGAGCAGTTCTTC
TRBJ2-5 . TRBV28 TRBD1 CASRGQRVQETQYF TGTGCCAGCAGGGGACAGCGAGTTCAAGAGACCCAGTACTTC
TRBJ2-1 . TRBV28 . CASSLAGGYEQFF TGTGCCAGCAGTTTAGCAGGGGGGTATGAGCAGTTCTTC
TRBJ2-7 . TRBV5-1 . CASSLGGPSYEQYF TGCGCCAGCAGCTTAGGCGGTCCCTCCTACGAGCAGTACTTC
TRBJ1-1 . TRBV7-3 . CASSLTRVTEAFF TGTGCCAGCAGCTTAACGCGGGTGACTGAAGCTTTCTTT
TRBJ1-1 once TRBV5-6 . CASSIGVLRPTEAFF TGTGCCAGCAGCATAGGGGTCCTCAGGCCCACTGAAGCTTTCTTT
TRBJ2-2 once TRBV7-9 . CASSLAGNAGELFF TGTGCCAGCAGCTTGGCAGGGAACGCCGGGGAGCTGTTTTTT
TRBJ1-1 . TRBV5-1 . CASSLAWEGRYTEAFF TGCGCCAGCAGCTTGGCCTGGGAGGGGAGGTACACTGAAGCTTTCTTT
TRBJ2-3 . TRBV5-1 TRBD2 CASSPGLAVTDTQYF TGCGCCAGCAGCCCGGGACTAGCGGTCACAGATACGCAGTATTTT
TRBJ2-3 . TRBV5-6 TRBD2 CASSLPGGRDTQYF TGTGCCAGCTCTCTACCGGGAGGGCGTGATACGCAGTATTTT